This is a list of T cell receptor beta chains from one sample in a study of shared clonotypes between healthy human individuals. Repertoires were generated with immunoSEQ multiplex PCR, while TCRdb's copy carries only in-frame clones and drops some. This table has roughly 590,000 clones, 95% to 96% appearing once. Sample: naive CD8+ T cells sorted from blood. The receptors stem from a woman younger than 45 in good health. Both conserved end residues are part of each CDR3. The D gene is left open where the match is weak. Size values are once, few and many counts, or a class for expanded clones, and some rows have none.

d_call,cdr3_length,v_call,clone_size,j_call,cdr3_aa,cdr3_nt
TRBD1,13,TRBV11-2,-,TRBJ1-1,CASSLSPDREAFF,TGTGCCAGCAGCTTATCCCCGGACAGGGAAGCTTTCTTT
TRBD1,14,TRBV27,-,TRBJ2-7,CASSDLGTAGEQYF,TGTGCCAGCAGTGACCTTGGGACAGCCGGCGAGCAGTACTTC
TRBD2,18,TRBV4-2,-,TRBJ2-5,CASSQGPGTSGAQETQYF,TGTGCCAGCAGCCAAGGGCCCGGGACTAGCGGAGCCCAAGAGACCCAGTACTTC
-,13,TRBV13,-,TRBJ1-4,CASSFLRDEKLFF,TGTGCCAGCAGCTTTTTGAGAGATGAAAAACTGTTTTTT
-,14,TRBV4-1,-,TRBJ1-2,CASSQEMGYYGYTF,TGCGCCAGCAGCCAAGAAATGGGTTACTATGGCTACACCTTC
-,12,TRBV7-9,-,TRBJ2-3,CASSFGEDTQYF,TGTGCCAGCAGCTTTGGCGAGGATACGCAGTATTTT
TRBD1,15,TRBV11-2,-,TRBJ2-3,CASSPRDRGADTQYF,TGTGCCAGCAGCCCGAGGGACAGGGGTGCAGATACGCAGTATTTT
-,15,TRBV6-6,-,TRBJ2-2,CASSYTTGSPGELFF,TGTGCCAGCAGTTACACAACAGGGTCCCCCGGGGAGCTGTTTTTT
TRBD2,12,TRBV13,-,TRBJ2-7,CASSGGTTEQYF,TGTGCCAGCAGCGGCGGGACTACCGAGCAGTACTTC
TRBD2,13,TRBV29-1,once,TRBJ2-7,CSGTSGRAYEQYF,TGCAGCGGGACTAGCGGTCGGGCCTACGAGCAGTACTTC
-,12,TRBV7-9,few,TRBJ2-7,CASSLGGHEQYF,TGTGCCAGCAGCTTAGGAGGGCACGAGCAGTACTTC
-,13,TRBV28,-,TRBJ2-7,CASSLDSSYEQYF,TGTGCCAGCAGTTTAGACAGTTCCTACGAGCAGTACTTC
-,13,TRBV27,-,TRBJ2-6,CASRTGGANVLTF,TGTGCCAGCAGGACAGGTGGGGCCAACGTCCTGACTTTC
-,12,TRBV7-2,-,TRBJ2-5,CASSLPSREQYF,TGTGCCAGCAGCTTACCCTCCCGGGAGCAGTACTTC
-,14,TRBV4-1,-,TRBJ1-1,CASSPAPGDTEAFF,TGCGCCAGCAGTCCCGCCCCGGGCGACACTGAAGCTTTCTTT
TRBD2,14,TRBV2,-,TRBJ2-1,CAIRLAVEDNEQFF,TGTGCCATCAGACTAGCGGTGGAGGACAATGAGCAGTTCTTC
-,14,TRBV29-1,-,TRBJ1-5,CSVLDPGGNQPQHF,TGCAGCGTTCTCGACCCCGGGGGCAATCAGCCCCAGCATTTT
-,15,TRBV5-1,once,TRBJ2-2,CASSFSGTNTGELFF,TGCGCCAGCAGCTTCTCCGGGACAAACACCGGGGAGCTGTTTTTT
TRBD1,14,TRBV27,-,TRBJ1-5,CASSLQGINQPQHF,TGTGCCAGCAGCCTACAGGGGATCAATCAGCCCCAGCATTTT
-,11,TRBV7-9,-,TRBJ2-2,CASSPPGELFF,TGTGCCAGCAGCCCACCCGGGGAGCTGTTTTTT
TRBD1,15,TRBV28,-,TRBJ2-5,CASTPGTVYQETQYF,TGTGCCAGCACCCCCGGGACAGTCTACCAAGAGACCCAGTACTTC
-,13,TRBV27,-,TRBJ2-7,CASSPSGDYEQYF,TGTGCCAGCAGTCCCTCCGGGGACTACGAGCAGTACTTC
-,12,TRBV10-3,-,TRBJ2-7,CAISGGAYEQYF,TGTGCCATCAGTGGGGGGGCGTACGAGCAGTACTTC